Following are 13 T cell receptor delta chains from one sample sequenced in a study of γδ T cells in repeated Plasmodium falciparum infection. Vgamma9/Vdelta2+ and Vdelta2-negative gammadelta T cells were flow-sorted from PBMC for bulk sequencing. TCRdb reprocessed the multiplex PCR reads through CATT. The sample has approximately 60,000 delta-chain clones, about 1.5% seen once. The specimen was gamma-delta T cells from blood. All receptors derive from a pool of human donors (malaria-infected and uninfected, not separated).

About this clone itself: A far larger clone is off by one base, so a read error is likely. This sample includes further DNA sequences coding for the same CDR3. The CDR3 nucleotides read TGTGCTCTTGGGGGGTTCGCCTTCCTACGGTTTACTGGGGATTATACCGATAAACTCATCTTT. This encodes CALGGFAFLRFTGDYTDKLIF. The rearrangement uses TRDV1 and TRDJ1; 9 nucleotides align to TRDD2. CDR1 is TSWWSYY, CDR2 QGS, per germline. With V trimmed by 4 bases and J by 2 bases, 23 bases remained unmatched. CDR3 length: 21 amino acids.

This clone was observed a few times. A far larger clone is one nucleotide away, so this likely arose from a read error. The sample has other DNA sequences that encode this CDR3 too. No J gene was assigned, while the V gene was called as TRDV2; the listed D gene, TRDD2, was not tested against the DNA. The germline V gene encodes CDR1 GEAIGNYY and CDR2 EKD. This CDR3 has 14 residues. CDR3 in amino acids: CACDLLPTTDKLIF. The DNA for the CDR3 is TGTGCCTGTGACCTCCTTCCTACTACCGATAAACTCATTTTT.

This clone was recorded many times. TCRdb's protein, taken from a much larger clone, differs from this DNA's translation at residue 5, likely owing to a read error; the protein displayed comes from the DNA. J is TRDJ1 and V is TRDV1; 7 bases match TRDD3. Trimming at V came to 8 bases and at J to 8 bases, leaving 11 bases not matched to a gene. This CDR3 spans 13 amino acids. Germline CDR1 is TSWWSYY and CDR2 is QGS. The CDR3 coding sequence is TGTGCTCTTTTACTCCCTGGGGGCTCAAAACTCATCTTT. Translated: CALLLPGGSKLIF.

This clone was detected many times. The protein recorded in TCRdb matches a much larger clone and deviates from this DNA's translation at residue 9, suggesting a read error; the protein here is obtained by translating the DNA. CDR3 protein: CALGEPLFPHLGIPSDKLIF. CDR3 bases: TGTGCTCTTGGGGAACCACTCTTCCCACATTTGGGGATACCTTCCGATAAACTCATCTTT. The rearrangement uses TRDV1 and TRDJ1, with 8 positions matching TRDD3. The CDR3 has 20 residues. Germline-derived CDR1 and CDR2 are TSWWSYY and QGS. The J segment lost 3 bases and the V segment lost 1 base, leaving 19 bases of the junction unmatched.

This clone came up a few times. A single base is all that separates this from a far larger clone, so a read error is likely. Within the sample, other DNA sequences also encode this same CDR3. CDR3 sequence: CALGELLPIDTWEASKLIF. The CDR3 region has the DNA TGTGCTCTTGGGGAACTGCTTCCTATAGATACGTGGGAAGCCTCTAAACTCATCTTT. This chain uses TRDV1 with TRDJ1, with D possibly matching TRDD2 (7 bases). TCRdb does not report a J gene; here it was assigned by matching the DNA to germline references. Germline V gene lookup returns CDR1 TSWWSYY and CDR2 QGS. This CDR3 has 19 residues. V lost 0 bases to trimming and J lost 7 bases, with 27 bases between them.

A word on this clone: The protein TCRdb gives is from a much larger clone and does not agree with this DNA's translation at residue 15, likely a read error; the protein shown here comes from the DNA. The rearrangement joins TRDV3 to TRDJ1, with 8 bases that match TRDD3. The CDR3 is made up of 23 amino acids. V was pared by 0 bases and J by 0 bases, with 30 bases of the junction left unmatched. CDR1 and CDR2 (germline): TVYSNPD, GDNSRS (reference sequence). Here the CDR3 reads CAFRGVRSGLQGGGFLYTDKLIF. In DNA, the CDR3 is TGTGCCTTTAGAGGGGTTAGGTCGGGCCTACAGGGTGGGGGATTTCTGTACACCGATAAACTCATCTTT. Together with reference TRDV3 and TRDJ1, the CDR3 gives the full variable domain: CDKVTQSSPDQTVASGSEVVLLCTYDTVYSNPDLFWYRIRPDYSFQFVFYGDNSRSEGADFTQGRFSVKHILTQKAFHLVISPVRTEDSATYYCAFRGVRSGLQGGGFLYTDKLIFGKGTRVTVEP.

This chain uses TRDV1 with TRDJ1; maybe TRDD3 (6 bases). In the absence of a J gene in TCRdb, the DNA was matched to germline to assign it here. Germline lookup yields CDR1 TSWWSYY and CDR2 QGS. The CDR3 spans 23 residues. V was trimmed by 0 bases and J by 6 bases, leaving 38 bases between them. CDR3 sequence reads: CALGELYTPFRTGVGGRIYKLIF. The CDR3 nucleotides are TGTGCTCTTGGGGAACTTTATACTCCATTCCGAACGGGCGTTGGGGGGCGAATCTATAAACTCATCTTT.

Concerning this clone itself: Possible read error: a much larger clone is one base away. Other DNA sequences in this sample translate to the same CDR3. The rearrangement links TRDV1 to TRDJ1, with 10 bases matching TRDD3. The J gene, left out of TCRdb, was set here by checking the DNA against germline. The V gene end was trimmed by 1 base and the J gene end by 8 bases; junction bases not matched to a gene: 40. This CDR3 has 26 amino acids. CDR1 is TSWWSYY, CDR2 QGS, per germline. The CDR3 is CALGERYPLYAVVAGGYFGRSLKLIF. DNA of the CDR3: TGTGCTCTTGGGGAACGGTACCCGCTCTACGCTGTTGTTGCTGGGGGATATTTCGGACGGAGCCTGAAACTCATCTTT.

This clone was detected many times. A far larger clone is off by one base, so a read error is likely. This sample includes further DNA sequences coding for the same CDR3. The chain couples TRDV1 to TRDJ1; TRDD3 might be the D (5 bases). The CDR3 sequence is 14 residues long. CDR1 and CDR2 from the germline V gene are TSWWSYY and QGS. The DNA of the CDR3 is TGTGCCCTTGGGGAGGATAGAGGGGACGATAAACTCATCTTT. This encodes CALGEDRGDDKLIF.

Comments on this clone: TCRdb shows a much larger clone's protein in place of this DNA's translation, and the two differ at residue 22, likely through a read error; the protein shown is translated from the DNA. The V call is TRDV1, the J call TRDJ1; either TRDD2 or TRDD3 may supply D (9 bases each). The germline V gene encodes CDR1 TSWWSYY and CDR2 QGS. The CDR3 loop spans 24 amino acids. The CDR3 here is CALGDALPSYQVLGDFGYTDKPIF. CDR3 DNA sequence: TGTGCTCTTGGGGATGCGCTTCCTTCCTACCAGGTACTGGGGGACTTCGGGTACACCGATAAACCCATCTTT.

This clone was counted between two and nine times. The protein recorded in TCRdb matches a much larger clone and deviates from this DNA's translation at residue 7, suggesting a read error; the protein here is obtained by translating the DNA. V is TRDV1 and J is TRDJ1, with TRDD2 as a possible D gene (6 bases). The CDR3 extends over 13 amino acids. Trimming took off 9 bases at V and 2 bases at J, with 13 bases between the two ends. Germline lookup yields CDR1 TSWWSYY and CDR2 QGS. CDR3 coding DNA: TGTGCTCTGCGGCCTTCCCAGACCGATAAACTCATCTTT. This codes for CALRPSQTDKLIF.

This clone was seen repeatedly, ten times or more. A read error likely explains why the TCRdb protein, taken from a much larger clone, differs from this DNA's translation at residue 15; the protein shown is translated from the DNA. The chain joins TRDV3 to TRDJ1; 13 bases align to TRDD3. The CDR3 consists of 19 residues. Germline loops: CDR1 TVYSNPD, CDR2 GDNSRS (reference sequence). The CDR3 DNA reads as TGTGCCTTTGCGCCTTCCTACGGAACTGGGGGATACGTCACCAATAAACTCATCTTT. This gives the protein CAFAPSYGTGGYVTNKLIF.

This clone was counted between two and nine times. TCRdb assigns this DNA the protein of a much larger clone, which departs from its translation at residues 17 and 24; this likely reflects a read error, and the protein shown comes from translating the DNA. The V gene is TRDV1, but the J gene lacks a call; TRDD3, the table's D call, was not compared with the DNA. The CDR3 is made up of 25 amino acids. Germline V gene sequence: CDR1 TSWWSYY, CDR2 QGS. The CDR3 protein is CALGEPKTHPRPPWGIRDYTDKLTF. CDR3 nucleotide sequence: TGTGCTCTTGGGGAACCAAAGACCCATCCTCGTCCCCCGTGGGGGATTCGGGACTACACCGATAAACTCACCTTT.